These 2 T cell receptor beta chains originate from one sample sequenced in a study of low-dose radiotherapy and immunotherapy resistance in tumors (dated by TCRdb to between 2021 and 2024). This specimen's time point label, per the study, means: before trial treatment. Sequencing used an Illumina HiSeq 2500. First-strand cDNA was synthesized with Superscript III and a set of TRAV- and TRBV-specific primers, covering both TCRalpha and TCRbeta chains. TCRs were amplified with Phusion for around 18 PCR cycles using a constant-region primer together with the adapter attached to the V primers. In-frame beta chains were kept once TCRdb had trimmed the public reads at Q25 with fastp and called clones with MiXCR. Rows with one shared CDR3 protein collapse into an entry with the most common genes and DNA. This sample gives more than 70,000 distinct CDR3 sequences in total; around 30% of them show up just once. Clones ranked in the top ten supply approximately 10% of the sample.

The sample in question was PBMCs, obtained before treatment. The receptor set was obtained from a female donor with ovarian cancer.

This clonotype appeared a single time. CDR3 nucleotide sequence: TGCAGTGCTAGAGAGTGGAACAATCAGCCCCAGCATTTT. It yields the protein CSAREWNNQPQHF. The chain recombines TRBV20-1 with TRBJ1-5; D is unresolved. V was shortened by 0 bases and J by 3 bases, with 6 bases between the two germline ends. This CDR3 comprises 13 residues. CDR1 and CDR2 from the germline V gene are DFQATT and SNEGSKA (reference sequence).

This clonotype was found a few times. In DNA, the CDR3 is TGTGCCAGCTCACCGAAGGCGGGACCAGAGACCCAGTACTTC. Encoded protein: CASSPKAGPETQYF. The chain has TRBV18 and TRBJ2-5; TRBD2 might be the D (6 bases). CDR1 KGHSH and CDR2 LQKENI come from the germline V gene. This CDR3 spans 14 amino acids. The V end lost 3 bases, the J end lost 4 bases, and 12 bases lay between the germline ends.